The 17 T cell receptor beta chains given below trace back to one sample, sequenced in a study of blood T cells in healthy people across ages. A J-beta primer mix and a sample-barcoded 5' primer were used in a second PCR of roughly 7 to 12 cycles. Each CDR3 protein is one row after TCRdb ran MiXCR on the 5' RACE reads. The profile shows 710,000 or so distinct CDR3 sequences, less than 40% of them singletons. Input material: blood. All receptors derive from a woman of 80 years or more in good health.

This clonotype has ten or more counts. This chain uses TRBV6-1 with TRBJ2-7; TRBD1 might be the D (5 bases). This CDR3 is 16 amino acids long. Trimming removed 7 bases from V and 0 bases from J, with 19 bases in between. CDR1 and CDR2 from the germline V gene are MNHNS and SASEGT. Here the CDR3 reads CASTLDEGVTSYEQYF. CDR3 DNA: TGTGCCAGCACTCTAGATGAAGGGGTCACCTCCTACGAGCAGTACTTC.

As for this clonotype: A much bigger clone sits one base away, suggesting this may be a read error. The V gene is TRBV11-2, the J gene TRBJ1-2; D is unclear. The germline gives CDR1 SGHAT, CDR2 FQNNGV. The CDR3 is 14 residues long. V lost 2 bases and J lost 4, with 11 bases in between. The CDR3 DNA sequence: TGTGCCAGCAGCTTAATTCCGGGCGGCTATGGCTACACCTTC. Translating gives CASSLIPGGYGYTF.

As for this clonotype: Given a much more abundant clone one base away, this may be a read error. The rearrangement joins TRBV20-1 to TRBJ1-2, with D unresolved. The germline gives CDR1 DFQATT, CDR2 SNEGSKA (reference sequence). V shed 2 bases and J shed 1 base, with 2 bases lying between them. The CDR3 has 11 residues. The CDR3 spells CSARNNYGYTF. In nucleotides, the CDR3 is TGCAGTGCTAGAAATAACTATGGCTACACCTTC.

To note about this clonotype: Possible read error: a much larger clone is one base away. The rearrangement uses TRBV5-1 and TRBJ2-5; 10 bases line up with TRBD1. Losses at the gene ends were 1 base for V and 4 bases for J; bases not matched to a gene: 7. CDR1 is SGHRS, CDR2 YFSETQ, per germline. The CDR3 extends over 16 amino acids. CDR3 nucleotide sequence: TGCGCCAGCAGCTTGAGGCACGGGACAGGGGTAGAGACCCAGTACTTC. Translation gives CASSLRHGTGVETQYF.

This chain links TRBV7-2 with TRBJ2-3; D not resolved. The CDR3 length is 13 residues. Germline V gives CDR1 SGHTA, CDR2 FQGNSA. Between the trimmed V and J ends, which lost 4 bases and 3 bases, there was a span of 8 bases. The CDR3 DNA reads TGTGCCAGCAGCTCCACTACTACAGATACGCAGTATTTT. This sequence encodes CASSSTTTDTQYF.

As concerns this clonotype: A read error is possible here, since a much larger clone lies one base away. This sequence joins TRBV12-3 or TRBV12-4 and TRBJ1-2, with 8 bases identical to TRBD1. The CDR3 length is 12 residues. This CDR3 reads CTSRGQALGYTF. The CDR3 bases are TGTACCAGCAGGGGACAGGCTCTTGGCTACACCTTC.

This clonotype was detected ten times or more. The chain carries TRBV5-1 and TRBJ2-3; a possible D gene is TRBD2 (5 bases). The germline V gene has CDR1 SGHRS and CDR2 YFSETQ. CDR3 size: 17 residues. V lost 4 bases to trimming and J lost 5 bases, with 23 bases between them. CDR3: CASSRALGAAGGDTQYF. DNA for the CDR3: TGCGCCAGCAGCCGAGCCCTTGGAGCCGCCGGAGGAGATACGCAGTATTTT.

As to this clonotype: A single base separates this from a much larger clone, so it may be a read error. The rearrangement joins TRBV6-5 to TRBJ1-2, with 7 bases fitting TRBD1. Germline-derived CDR1 and CDR2 are MNHEY and SVGAGI. The CDR3 has 15 amino acids. This chain's CDR3 is CAISLGIDRVGGYTF. DNA for the CDR3: TGTGCCATCAGTTTAGGAATAGACAGGGTCGGTGGCTACACCTTC.

Notes on this clonotype: A much larger clonotype is one base distant, so this may be a read error. The rearrangement links TRBV7-2 to TRBJ2-7; TRBD1 agrees at 11 bases. V shed 3 bases, J shed 7 bases, and the junction held 20 bases outside the gene matches. CDR1 SGHTA and CDR2 FQGNSA come from the germline V gene. CDR3 size: 19 residues. CDR3 nucleotides: TGTGCCAGCAGCTTGCCGGGACAGGGGGGCGGGAGCTCCTACAATGAGCAGTACTTC. This encodes CASSLPGQGGGSSYNEQYF.

This clonotype was detected many times. The chain has TRBV7-3 and TRBJ2-1; 9 positions agree with TRBD2. Per the germline V gene, CDR1 is SGHTA and CDR2 is FQGTGA. The CDR3 has 17 amino acids. The V gene end was trimmed by 4 bases and the J gene end by 4 bases; junction bases not matched to a gene: 11. The CDR3: CASSSDPSGGSYNEQFF. The CDR3 nucleotides are TGTGCCAGCAGCTCCGACCCAAGCGGGGGGTCTTACAATGAGCAGTTCTTC.

This clonotype showed up many times. The chain is built from TRBV10-3 and TRBJ2-2, with 11 nucleotides matching TRBD2. The CDR3 is 19 amino acids. With 4 bases clipped from V and 4 bases from J, the junction kept 14 bases outside the gene matches. The germline gives CDR1 ENHRY, CDR2 SYGVKD. The CDR3 region has the DNA TGTGCCATCAGTGCCTCATCTCTAGCGGGGGGTTCCTCCACCGGGGAGCTGTTTTTT. It codes for CAISASSLAGGSSTGELFF.

This clonotype was seen many times. The rearrangement uses TRBV28 and TRBJ2-5, with a tentative D call TRBD1 (6 bases). The CDR3 spans 15 residues. The germline gives CDR1 MDHEN, CDR2 SYDVKM. Trimming took 5 bases from V and 1 from J, leaving 14 bases between them. The DNA of the CDR3 is TGTGCCAGCAGTCCCGCCAGGGGATCCCAAGAGACCCAGTACTTC. Residues: CASSPARGSQETQYF.

This chain links TRBV6-2 or TRBV6-3 with TRBJ2-2; 7 bases line up with TRBD2. Germline V CDR1 and CDR2: MNHEY, SVGEGT. There are 17 residues in the CDR3. V shed 8 bases and J 1 base; nucleotides not matched to a gene: 13. CDR3 amino acids: CASLSLGLAENTGELFF. The CDR3, as DNA: TGTGCCAGCCTTTCCCTCGGCCTAGCGGAGAACACCGGGGAGCTGTTTTTT.

V gene TRBV15 combines with J gene TRBJ2-1, with 9 bases aligning to TRBD1. The V segment lost 0 bases and the J segment 7 bases; nucleotides outside the gene matches: 7. Germline assignment: CDR1 LNHNV and CDR2 YYDKDF (reference sequence). This CDR3 is built from 16 residues. CDR3 protein: CATSREGTGKGNEQFF. DNA of the CDR3: TGTGCCACCAGCAGAGAAGGGACAGGGAAGGGTAATGAGCAGTTCTTC.

The chain recombines TRBV5-1 with TRBJ2-1; 8 nucleotides agree with TRBD1. Germline assignment: CDR1 SGHRS and CDR2 YFSETQ. V was clipped by 2 bases and J by 5 bases; unmatched bases: 3. The CDR3 is 14 residues long. The chain's CDR3 is CASSFQGADNEQFF. In DNA form, the CDR3 reads TGCGCCAGCAGCTTCCAGGGGGCGGACAATGAGCAGTTCTTC.

This clonotype showed up many times. J is TRBJ2-1 and V is TRBV7-3, with D perhaps TRBD1 (6 bases). Germline V gives CDR1 SGHTA, CDR2 FQGTGA. The length of the CDR3 is 17 residues. Trimming shortened V by 2 bases and J by 0 bases, and 14 bases separated the two germline ends. The CDR3 region has the DNA TGTGCCAGCAGCTTATTTTCAGGGGCCAGCTCCTACAATGAGCAGTTCTTC. Its protein product is CASSLFSGASSYNEQFF. The entire variable domain, with the rest obtained from reference TRBV7-3 and TRBJ2-1, is as follows: GAGVSQTPSNKVTEKGKYVELRCDPISGHTALYWYRQSLGQGPEFLIYFQGTGAADDSGLPNDRFFAVRPEGSVSTLKIQRTERGDSAVYLCASSLFSGASSYNEQFFGPGTRLTVL.

The sample holds many counts of this clonotype. The V gene is TRBV12-3 or TRBV12-4, the J gene TRBJ1-5; 7 nucleotides line up with TRBD1. The V gene end was trimmed by 2 bases and the J gene end by 6 bases; junction bases not matched to a gene: 10. The CDR3 totals 16 residues. The CDR3 here is CASSLRGQGNGQPQHF. The CDR3 nucleotides read TGTGCCAGCAGTTTAAGGGGGCAGGGTAACGGTCAGCCCCAGCATTTT.